The 20 T cell receptor beta chains below all came from one sample that was sequenced in a study of T cells in Graves' hyperthyroidism and ophthalmopathy. The investigators amplified TCR beta CDR3 regions from RNA transcripts. The primer set for the first-round RT-PCR of the TCR CDR3 was HTBI. One entry per CDR3 protein, called by TCRdb with MiXCR from the multiplex PCR reads. The sample carries over 250,000 distinct CDR3 sequences, 25% to 30% recorded once. Sequencing was carried out using blood. These receptor sequences come from a man aged 40-49 years with Graves' hyperthyroidism that later progressed to Graves' ophthalmopathy.

J is TRBJ2-2 and V is TRBV5-1, with a possible D match to TRBD2 (6 bases). Germline CDR1 reads SGHRS; CDR2 reads YFSETQ. The CDR3 totals 16 residues. Trimming shortened V by 0 bases and J by 4 bases, and 13 bases separated the two germline ends. In DNA, the CDR3 is TGCGCCAGCAGCTTGGGGTTAGCGGCAACCACCGGGGAGCTGTTTTTT. The encoded protein is CASSLGLAATTGELFF.

The CDR3 nucleotides read TGTGCCAGCAGTAGCGGCGGGAGTTGGAAGCCCCAGCATTTT. Translation gives CASSSGGSWKPQHF. This chain joins TRBV28 and TRBJ1-5; D gene unclear. V dropped 5 bases and J dropped 8 bases, with 16 bases sitting between them. The CDR3 runs to 14 residues. CDR1 and CDR2 from the germline V gene are MDHEN and SYDVKM.

This chain joins TRBV7-8 and TRBJ2-7; D could derive from TRBD1 or TRBD2 (5 bases each). The germline V and J ends were trimmed by 1 base and 7 bases, with 14 bases remaining between them. The CDR3 runs 14 residues. Germline CDR1 and CDR2: SGHVS and FQNEAQ. This CDR3 reads CASSLVGGRGEQYF. The CDR3 DNA sequence: TGTGCCAGCAGCTTAGTTGGGGGAAGGGGAGAGCAGTACTTC.

V and J are TRBV30 and TRBJ1-1, with TRBD1 as a possible D gene (6 bases). Trimming took off 0 bases at V and 0 bases at J, with 11 bases between the two ends. The germline V gene encodes CDR1 GTSNPN and CDR2 SVGIG (reference sequence). This CDR3 region has 15 residues. This CDR3 is CAWSVFGGMNTEAFF. The CDR3 DNA is TGTGCCTGGAGTGTATTCGGGGGCATGAACACTGAAGCTTTCTTT.

In this sample, this clonotype turned up many times. This chain connects TRBV29-1 to TRBJ2-5, with 11 bases identical to TRBD1. Trimming took 6 bases from V and 9 from J; bases not matched to a gene: 9. Germline-derived CDR1 and CDR2 are SQVTM and ANQGSEA. This CDR3 contains 13 residues. As DNA, the CDR3 is TGCAGCGTAACCACCGGGACAGGGGGTGCCCAGTACTTC. Its protein product is CSVTTGTGGAQYF.

The genes are TRBV28 and TRBJ2-7; D remains ambiguous. The CDR3 runs 13 residues. Looked up from germline, CDR1 is MDHEN and CDR2 is SYDVKM. The V and J ends lost 3 bases and 3 bases respectively, with 9 bases between them. CDR3 coding DNA: TGTGCCAGCAGTTTCCGGCACGGCTACGAGCAGTACTTC. The encoded protein is CASSFRHGYEQYF.

The sample holds many counts of this clonotype. The V gene is TRBV7-9, the J gene TRBJ2-2; TRBD1 matches 8 bases. Trimming at V came to 5 bases and at J to 6 bases, leaving 11 bases not matched to a gene. CDR1 is SEHNR and CDR2 is FQNEAQ in the germline V gene (reference sequence). CDR3 length: 16 residues. This CDR3 reads CASSPKTRTGPGELFF. The CDR3 DNA reads as TGTGCCAGCAGCCCAAAAACGAGGACAGGGCCCGGGGAGCTGTTTTTT.

The table lists this clonotype with many counts. The V and J genes are TRBV20-1 and TRBJ1-3; D unclear. The germline CDR1 and CDR2 sequences are DFQATT and SNEGSKA (reference sequence). V lost 0 bases and J lost 2, with 8 bases in between. The CDR3 runs 14 residues. CDR3 in amino acids: CSARDPSAGNTIYF. DNA of the CDR3: TGCAGTGCTAGAGATCCCTCGGCTGGAAACACCATATATTTT.

The chain uses TRBV7-2 and TRBJ2-5; D remains unclear. Per the germline V gene, CDR1 is SGHTA and CDR2 is FQGNSA. V was clipped by 5 bases and J by 0 bases, with 10 bases between them. The CDR3 consists of 14 residues. This CDR3 reads CASSPRINQETQYF. CDR3 nucleotides: TGTGCCAGCAGCCCACGGATCAACCAAGAGACCCAGTACTTC. The full variable domain, in which reference TRBV7-2 and TRBJ2-5 provide the parts outside the CDR3, is GAGVSQSPSNKVTEKGKDVELRCDPISGHTALYWYRQSLGQGLEFLIYFQGNSAPDKSGLPSDRFSAERTGGSVSTLTIQRTQQEDSAVYLCASSPRINQETQYFGPGTRLLVL.

This clonotype appeared many times. The chain uses TRBV12-3 or TRBV12-4 and TRBJ1-1; no definite D call. The V and J ends lost 8 bases and 4 bases respectively, with 17 bases between them. The CDR3 is made up of 14 amino acids. The CDR3 sequence: CASGSGASGTEAFF. CDR3 bases: TGTGCCAGCGGCTCCGGTGCGTCGGGCACTGAAGCTTTCTTT.

This clonotype has just a few counts. This chain joins TRBV6-2 or TRBV6-3 and TRBJ1-1, with D possibly matching TRBD1 (5 bases). The CDR3 has 12 residues. The V end lost 2 bases, the J end lost 10 bases, and 11 bases lay between the germline ends. Germline V gene sequence: CDR1 MNHEY, CDR2 SVGEGT. CDR3 nucleotide sequence: TGTGCCAGCAGTTACAGTCGGCAGGGAGCTTTCTTT. Amino acids: CASSYSRQGAFF.

This clonotype was counted at least ten times. The chain combines TRBV6-4 with TRBJ2-7; 9 bases fit TRBD1. Germline values: CDR1 MRHNA, CDR2 SNTAGT. There are 17 residues in the CDR3. J lost 6 bases, V lost 5 bases, and 17 bases had no gene match. The CDR3 sequence: CASSRLGGDRVLTEQYF. The CDR3 coding sequence is TGTGCCAGCAGTCGTTTGGGAGGGGACAGGGTTCTCACCGAGCAGTACTTC.

This clonotype was counted at least ten times. This chain links TRBV13 with TRBJ2-7, with 7 bases matching TRBD2. This CDR3 region has 15 residues. Per the germline V gene, CDR1 is PRHDT and CDR2 is FYEKMQ (reference sequence). V was pared by 3 bases and J by 7 bases, with 12 bases of the junction left unmatched. Here the CDR3 DNA reads TGTGCCAGCAGCTTTAGGAGCGGGACCCGGGGGGAGCAGTACTTC. Residues: CASSFRSGTRGEQYF.

This clonotype was recorded at least ten times. This chain joins TRBV15 and TRBJ2-7; the D is unclear. The germline V gene encodes CDR1 LNHNV and CDR2 YYDKDF (reference sequence). The CDR3 sequence is 12 residues long. Between the trimmed V and J ends, which lost 4 bases and 3 bases, there was a span of 7 bases. The CDR3 DNA sequence: TGTGCCACCAGCACCTCATTCTACGAGCAGTACTTC. It codes for CATSTSFYEQYF.

Notes on this clonotype: A much larger clone is a single base away; this may be a read error. The rearrangement uses TRBV9 and TRBJ2-7; 8 bases agree with TRBD2. The CDR3 covers 14 residues. In germline, CDR1 is SGDLS, CDR2 YYNGEE. CDR3 amino acids: CVSSPGTRLYEQYF. The CDR3 coding sequence is TGTGTCAGCAGCCCCGGGACTAGGCTCTACGAGCAGTACTTC.

This clonotype has a count of ten or more. The junction shows a germline mismatch at one end, possibly a read error. The rearrangement joins TRBV9 to TRBJ1-2; no reliable D call. This CDR3 spans 12 amino acids. CDR1 is SGDLS, CDR2 YYNGEE, per germline. CDR3 region: CASSSLGYSYTF. CDR3 nucleotide sequence: TGTGCCAGCAGTAGTCTTGGCTATAGCTACACCTTC.

This clonotype was counted between two and nine times. The chain employs TRBV11-2 and TRBJ2-2; D is unresolved. Trimming took 1 base from V and 4 from J, leaving 10 bases between them. The CDR3 runs 15 residues. CDR1 SGHAT and CDR2 FQNNGV come from the germline V gene. CDR3: CASSLVYQSTGELFF. CDR3 DNA: TGTGCCAGCAGCTTAGTCTACCAGAGCACCGGGGAGCTGTTTTTT. Combining the CDR3 with reference TRBV11-2 and TRBJ2-2 gives the whole variable domain EAGVAQSPRYKIIEKRQSVAFWCNPISGHATLYWYQQILGQGPKLLIQFQNNGVVDDSQLPKDRFSAERLKGVDSTLKIQPAKLEDSAVYLCASSLVYQSTGELFFGEGSRLTVL.

In the case of this clonotype: A read error is possible here, since a much larger clone lies one base away. The chain links TRBV3-1 to TRBJ1-6; 7 nucleotides match TRBD1. This CDR3 comprises 15 residues. Trimming at V came to 5 bases and at J to 9 bases, leaving 10 bases not matched to a gene. Germline V lookup: CDR1 LGHDT, CDR2 YNNKEL (reference sequence). The CDR3 loop reads CASSARRQGTSPLHF. The CDR3 nucleotides are TGTGCCAGCAGCGCAAGACGACAGGGAACTTCACCCCTCCACTTT.

This clonotype was counted ten times or more. The genes are TRBV5-6 and TRBJ2-7; 7 bases line up with TRBD1. Germline V gives CDR1 SGHDT, CDR2 YYEEEE. The CDR3 consists of 13 residues. J gave up 6 bases and V 2 bases, and 5 bases lay outside the gene matches. The CDR3 here is CASSLGQEGEQYF. The DNA for the CDR3 is TGTGCCAGCAGCTTAGGACAGGAAGGCGAGCAGTACTTC.

V and J are TRBV6-5 and TRBJ2-3; unclear D gene. Germline CDR1 MNHEY, CDR2 SVGAGI. The germline V and J ends were trimmed by 2 bases and 6 bases, with 18 bases remaining between them. This CDR3 is 16 amino acids long. The CDR3 loop reads CASSYTDPVDWDTQYF. CDR3 sequence (DNA): TGTGCCAGCAGTTACACAGACCCAGTCGATTGGGATACGCAGTATTTT.